The text below deals with one T cell receptor beta chain. The antigen is not known. The deep-level immunoSEQ assay was used. Generated by immunoSEQ multiplex PCR, the TCRdb table keeps only in-frame clones and is missing some. The profile shows about 1 million clones, roughly 80% of them singletons. The data originate from a study of shared clonotypes between healthy human individuals. Study information: Each donor had three CD4 naive, three CD4 memory, two CD8 naive and one CD8 memory plate. Notes on the study in general: The donor pool, a small one, limited the genetic and exposure-history diversity represented. An anticipated effect of sequencing depth on clonotype sharing among donors was recognized.

The CDR3 length is 14 residues. Germline values: CDR1 GTSNPN, CDR2 SVGIG (reference sequence). Trimming removed 2 bases at V and 3 bases at J, with 14 bases between. The sequence derives from a man younger than 35 in good health. Source material: memory CD4+ T cells sorted from blood. Subset indicated: CD45RA-negative fraction. The chain uses TRBV30 and TRBJ2-7; TRBD1 or TRBD2 may be the D gene (5 bases each). In nucleotides, the CDR3 is TGTGCCTGGAGTCGTGGGGGTAGCTTCTACGAGCAGTACTTC. Its translation is CAWSRGGSFYEQYF.